The T cell receptor beta chain under discussion was sequenced for a study of T cell repertoires in cytomegalovirus infection. This clonotype was observed a handful of times. TCRdb recomputed calls from the reads with MiXCR, one row per CDR3 protein. The profile shows around 450,000 distinct CDR3 sequences, around 10% of them singletons. This TCR was recovered from a human donor in good health (CMV status not recorded). Some clones in this sample may be carry-over from other donors' samples. Sequenced input: PBMCs.

This CDR3 reads CSAAGVPYEQYF. As DNA, the CDR3 is TGCAGTGCGGCAGGGGTTCCCTACGAGCAGTACTTC. The V gene is TRBV20-1, the J gene TRBJ2-7; the D gene is possibly TRBD1 (6 bases). The CDR3 is made up of 12 amino acids. V was trimmed by 6 bases and J by 2 bases, leaving 11 bases between them. Germline assignment: CDR1 DFQATT and CDR2 SNEGSKA (reference sequence).